These 8 T cell receptor beta chains were all obtained from the same sample, sequenced in a study of T-cell reconstitution after alpha-beta-depleted transplantation in children. The library targeted TCRbeta and was prepared with unique molecular identifiers. TCRdb recomputed calls from the PCR reads with MiXCR, one row per CDR3 protein. The data show under 850,000 distinct CDR3 sequences, about an eighth seen once. The sample here was PBMCs, taken before TCRalphabeta/CD19-depleted stem cell transplant. The receptors derive from a girl aged 2-10 years with congenital amegakaryocytic thrombocytopenia, due to receive a stem cell transplant.

This chain connects TRBV20-1 to TRBJ2-7; the D call may be TRBD1 or TRBD2 (5 bases each). Germline lookup yields CDR1 DFQATT and CDR2 SNEGSKA (reference sequence). The CDR3 runs to 13 residues. Trimming stripped 5 bases from V and 3 bases from J, with 14 bases between. The CDR3 protein is CSAGPEGSYEQYF. DNA for the CDR3: TGCAGTGCTGGTCCAGAGGGGAGCTACGAGCAGTACTTC.

The V and J genes are TRBV12-3 or TRBV12-4 and TRBJ2-1; 11 bases line up with TRBD2. This CDR3 has 15 residues. With 5 bases clipped from V and 6 bases from J, the junction kept 6 bases outside the gene matches. CDR3 sequence reads: CASSPTSGGINEQFF. CDR3 bases: TGTGCCAGCAGTCCCACTAGCGGGGGCATCAATGAGCAGTTCTTC.

This clonotype was seen ten or more times. The V and J genes are TRBV12-3 or TRBV12-4 and TRBJ2-1, with D perhaps matching TRBD2 (5 bases). Trimming removed 3 bases at V and 4 bases at J, with 10 bases between. The CDR3 loop spans 14 amino acids. The CDR3: CASSFNGGYNEQFF. CDR3 sequence (DNA): TGTGCCAGCAGTTTTAATGGCGGGTACAATGAGCAGTTCTTC.

This clonotype was seen many times. The junction departs from germline at one end; a sequencing error may be responsible. This chain uses TRBV9 with TRBJ2-1, with 9 bases lining up with TRBD2. CDR1 and CDR2 from the germline V gene are SGDLS and YYNGEE. This CDR3 is 13 amino acids long. This chain's CDR3 is CASSVDIAGERVF. The DNA of the CDR3 is TGTGCCAGCAGCGTTGACATAGCGGGAGAAAGGGTCTTC.

V is TRBV7-9 and J is TRBJ1-1; D unclear. The ends were cut back, 8 bases at V and 5 bases at J, with 24 bases in the middle. The CDR3 spans 16 residues. Germline lookup yields CDR1 SEHNR and CDR2 FQNEAQ (reference sequence). The chain's CDR3 is CASVGQRANKRTEAFF. The CDR3 DNA reads TGTGCCAGCGTCGGTCAACGGGCCAACAAAAGGACTGAAGCTTTCTTT. Using reference TRBV7-9 and TRBJ1-1 for the parts outside the CDR3, the full variable domain is DTGVSQNPRHKITKRGQNVTFRCDPISEHNRLYWYRQTLGQGPEFLTYFQNEAQLEKSRLLSDRFSAERPKGSFSTLEIQRTEQGDSAMYLCASVGQRANKRTEAFFGQGTRLTVV.

This clonotype came up a few times. The CDR3 DNA follows: TGTGCCAGCCTTATCAGCTCTGGGGCCAACGTCCTGACTTTC. It yields the protein CASLISSGANVLTF. J is TRBJ2-6 and V is TRBV2, with D uncertain. Germline assignment: CDR1 SNHLY and CDR2 FYNNEI. The CDR3 spans 14 residues. The germline V and J ends were trimmed by 8 bases and 0 bases, with 8 bases remaining between them.

This clonotype came up many times. The rearrangement links TRBV5-1 to TRBJ2-3, with a weak D call TRBD2 (6 bases). Trimming shortened V by 3 bases and J by 5 bases, and 7 bases separated the two germline ends. The CDR3 sequence is 12 residues long. Per the germline V gene, CDR1 is SGHRS and CDR2 is YFSETQ. The CDR3 DNA is TGCGCCAGCAGCTCGGGACTAGATACGCAGTATTTT. Its protein product is CASSSGLDTQYF.

A word on this clonotype: One junction end disagrees with the germline gene, perhaps due to a read error. The chain joins TRBV12-3 or TRBV12-4 to TRBJ2-7, with D hard to call. The CDR3 contains 12 residues. Here the CDR3 reads CASIPSSYEHYF. The CDR3 coding sequence is TGTGCCAGCATTCCGAGCAGCTACGAGCACTACTTC.